This T cell receptor (beta chain) was sequenced in a study of cytomegalovirus exposure and HLA in healthy donors. The data were produced by immunoSEQ multiplex PCR, yet TCRdb's version contains in-frame clones alone and is incomplete. The profile covers 150,000 or so clones, with 85% appearing a single time and approximately 2.4% taken by the ten largest. Germline CDR1 reads MNHNY; CDR2 reads SVGAGI (reference sequence). The CDR3 spans 15 residues. J gave up 4 bases and V 6 bases, and 10 bases lay outside the gene matches. The source material was PBMCs. The chain has TRBV6-6 and TRBJ2-7, with 9 positions matching TRBD1. The receptor's source is a man aged 25-45 years in good health and CMV-seropositive. The CDR3 nucleotides read TGTGCCAGCAGCCCGAGGACAGGGGTAACTTACGAGCAGTACTTC. Its translation: CASSPRTGVTYEQYF.